This T cell receptor (beta chain) originates from a study of blood T cell repertoires in COVID-19. Study as a whole: Samples taken during acute and convalescent COVID-19 were collected in the United States, Italy and Spain. T cells, B-cell-depleted T cells, or PBMCs supplied cDNA or gDNA.

The germline CDR1 and CDR2 sequences are SGHDT and YYEEEE. This CDR3 has 15 residues. Trimming took off 4 bases at V and 3 bases at J, with 16 bases between the two ends. Original data processing: Amplified reference gene primers provided the basis for estimating nucleated cell counts. Libraries were prepared by immunoSEQ multiplex PCR; TCRdb keeps only in-frame clonotypes and omits some of them. V and J calls and clone size are given by that table; D and trimming were obtained from the DNA. The sample has approximately 270,000 clones, 75% to 90% seen once. Sequenced input: peripheral blood. The genes are TRBV5-6 and TRBJ1-2, with a weak D call TRBD1 (5 bases). This TCR was recovered from a woman in her 70s with acute or convalescent COVID-19. The DNA for the CDR3 is TGTGCCAGCAGCCCGGGACTCCAACCCGACTATGGCTACACCTTC. It translates to CASSPGLQPDYGYTF.